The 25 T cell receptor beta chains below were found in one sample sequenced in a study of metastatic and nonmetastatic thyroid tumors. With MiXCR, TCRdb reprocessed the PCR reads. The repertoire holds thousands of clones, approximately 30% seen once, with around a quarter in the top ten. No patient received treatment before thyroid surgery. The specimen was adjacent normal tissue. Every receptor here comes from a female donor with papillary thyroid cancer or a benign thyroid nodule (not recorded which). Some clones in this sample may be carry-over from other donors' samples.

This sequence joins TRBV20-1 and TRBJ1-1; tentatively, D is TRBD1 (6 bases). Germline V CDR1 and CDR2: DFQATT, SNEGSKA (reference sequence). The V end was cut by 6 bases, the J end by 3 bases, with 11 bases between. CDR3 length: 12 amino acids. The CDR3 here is CSAQGLDTEAFF. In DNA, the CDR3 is TGCAGTGCCCAGGGGCTGGACACTGAAGCTTTCTTT.

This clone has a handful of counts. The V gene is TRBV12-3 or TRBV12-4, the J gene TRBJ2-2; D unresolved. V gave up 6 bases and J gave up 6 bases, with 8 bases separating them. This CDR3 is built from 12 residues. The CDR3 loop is CASSNLPGELFF. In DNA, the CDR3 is TGTGCCAGCAGCAACCTACCCGGGGAGCTGTTTTTT.

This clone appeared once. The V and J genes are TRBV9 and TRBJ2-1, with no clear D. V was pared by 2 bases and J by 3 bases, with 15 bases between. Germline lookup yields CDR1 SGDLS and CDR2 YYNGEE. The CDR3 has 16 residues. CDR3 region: CASSVILNSGYNEQFF. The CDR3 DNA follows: TGTGCCAGCAGCGTGATCCTAAATTCGGGCTACAATGAGCAGTTCTTC.

In DNA form, the CDR3 reads TGTGCCTGGAGGACCGGGGATGGGGAGCAGTACTTC. This encodes CAWRTGDGEQYF. This sequence joins TRBV30 and TRBJ2-7; D may be TRBD2 (5 bases). Deletions cut 3 bases from V and 7 bases from J, with 13 bases between. The CDR3 runs to 12 residues. Germline V gene sequence: CDR1 GTSNPN, CDR2 SVGIG (reference sequence). The full variable domain, rest sourced from reference TRBV30 and TRBJ2-7, is SQTIHQWPATLVQPVGSPLSLECTVEGTSNPNLYWYRQAAGRGLQLLFYSVGIGQISSEVPQNLSASRPQDRQFILSSKKLLLSDSGFYLCAWRTGDGEQYFGPGTRLTVT.

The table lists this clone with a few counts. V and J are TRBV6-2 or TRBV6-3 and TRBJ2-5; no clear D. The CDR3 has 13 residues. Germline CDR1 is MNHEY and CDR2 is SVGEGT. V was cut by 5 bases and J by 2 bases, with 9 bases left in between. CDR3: CASSKLTQETQYF. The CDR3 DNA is TGTGCCAGCAGTAAACTAACTCAAGAGACCCAGTACTTC.

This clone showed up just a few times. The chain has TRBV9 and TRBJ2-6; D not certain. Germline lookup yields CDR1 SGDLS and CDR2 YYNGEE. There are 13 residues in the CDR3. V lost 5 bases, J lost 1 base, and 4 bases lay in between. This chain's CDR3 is CASSPSGANVLTF. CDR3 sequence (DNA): TGTGCCAGCAGTCCATCTGGGGCCAACGTCCTGACTTTC. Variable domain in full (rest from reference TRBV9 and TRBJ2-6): DSGVTQTPKHLITATGQRVTLRCSPRSGDLSVYWYQQSLDQGLQFLIQYYNGEERAKGNILERFSAQQFPDLHSELNLSSLELGDSALYFCASSPSGANVLTFGAGSRLTVL.

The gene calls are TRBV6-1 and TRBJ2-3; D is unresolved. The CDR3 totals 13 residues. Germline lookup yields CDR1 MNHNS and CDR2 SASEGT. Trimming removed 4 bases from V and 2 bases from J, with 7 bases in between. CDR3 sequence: CASSVENTDTQYF. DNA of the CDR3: TGTGCCAGCAGTGTGGAGAACACAGATACGCAGTATTTT.

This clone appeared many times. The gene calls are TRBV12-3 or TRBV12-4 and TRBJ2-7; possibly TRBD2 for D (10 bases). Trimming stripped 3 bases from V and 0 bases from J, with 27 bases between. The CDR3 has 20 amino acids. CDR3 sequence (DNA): TGTGCCAGCAGTTTCAGCGGGACAGGGAAACTAGCGGGATTCTCCTACGAGCAGTACTTC. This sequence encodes CASSFSGTGKLAGFSYEQYF.

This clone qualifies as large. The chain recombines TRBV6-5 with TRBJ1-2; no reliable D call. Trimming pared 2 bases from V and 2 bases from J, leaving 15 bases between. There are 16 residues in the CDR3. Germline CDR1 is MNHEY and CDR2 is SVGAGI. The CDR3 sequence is CASSYGPKNTNYGYTF. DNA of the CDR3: TGTGCCAGCAGTTACGGACCGAAGAACACAAACTATGGCTACACCTTC.

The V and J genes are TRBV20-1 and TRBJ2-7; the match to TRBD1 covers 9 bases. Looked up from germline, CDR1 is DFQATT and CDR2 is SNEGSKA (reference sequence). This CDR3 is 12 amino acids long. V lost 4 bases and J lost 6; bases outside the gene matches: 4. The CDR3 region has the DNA TGCAGTGCTAAAACAGGGGGCCTCGAGCAGTACTTC. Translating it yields CSAKTGGLEQYF.

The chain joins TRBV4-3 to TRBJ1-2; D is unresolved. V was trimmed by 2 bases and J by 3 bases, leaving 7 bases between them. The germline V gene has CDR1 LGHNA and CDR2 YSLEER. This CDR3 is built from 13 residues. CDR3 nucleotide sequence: TGCGCCAGCAGCCAAACCCACTACTATGGCTACACCTTC. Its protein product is CASSQTHYYGYTF.

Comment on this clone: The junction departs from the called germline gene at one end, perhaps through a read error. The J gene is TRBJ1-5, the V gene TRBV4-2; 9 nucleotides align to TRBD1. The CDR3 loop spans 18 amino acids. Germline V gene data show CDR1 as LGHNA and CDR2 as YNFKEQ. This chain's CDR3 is CASSQHPGTGLGNHPQPF. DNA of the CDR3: TGTGCCAGCAGCCAACATCCCGGGACAGGGCTCGGCAATCACCCCCAGCCTTTT.

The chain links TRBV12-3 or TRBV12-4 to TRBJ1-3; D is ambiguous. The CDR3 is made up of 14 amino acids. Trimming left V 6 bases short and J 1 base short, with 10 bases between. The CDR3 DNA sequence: TGTGCCAGCAGCTTTGACCCTTCTGGAAACACCATATATTTT. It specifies CASSFDPSGNTIYF.

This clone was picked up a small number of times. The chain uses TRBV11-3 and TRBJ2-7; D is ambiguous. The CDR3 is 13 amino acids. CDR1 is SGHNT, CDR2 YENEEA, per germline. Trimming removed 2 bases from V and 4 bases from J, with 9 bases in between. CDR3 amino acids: CASSLSSGYEQYF. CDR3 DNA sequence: TGTGCCAGCAGCTTATCCTCCGGGTACGAGCAGTACTTC. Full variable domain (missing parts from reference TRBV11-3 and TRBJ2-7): EAGVVQSPRYKIIEKKQPVAFWCNPISGHNTLYWYLQNLGQGPELLIRYENEEAVDDSQLPKDRFSAERLKGVDSTLKIQPAELGDSAVYLCASSLSSGYEQYFGPGTRLTVT.

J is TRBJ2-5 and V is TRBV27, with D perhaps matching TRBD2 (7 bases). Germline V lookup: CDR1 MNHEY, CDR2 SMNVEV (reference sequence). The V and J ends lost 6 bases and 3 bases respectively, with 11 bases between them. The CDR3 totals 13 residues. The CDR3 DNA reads TGTGCCAGCAGCTGGGGGGGCGAAGAGACCCAGTACTTC. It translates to CASSWGGEETQYF.

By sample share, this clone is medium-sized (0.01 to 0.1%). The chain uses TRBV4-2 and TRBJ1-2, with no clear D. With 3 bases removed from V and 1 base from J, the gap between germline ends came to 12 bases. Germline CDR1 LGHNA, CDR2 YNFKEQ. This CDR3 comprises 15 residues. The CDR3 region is CASSQRRGSNYGYTF. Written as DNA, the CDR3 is TGTGCCAGCAGCCAGAGACGGGGTAGTAACTATGGCTACACCTTC.

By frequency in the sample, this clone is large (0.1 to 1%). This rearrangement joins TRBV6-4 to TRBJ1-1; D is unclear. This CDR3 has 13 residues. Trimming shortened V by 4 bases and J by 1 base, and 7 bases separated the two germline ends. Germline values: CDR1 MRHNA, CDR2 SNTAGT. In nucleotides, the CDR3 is TGTGCCAGCAGTGCAAAGGAGAACACTGAAGCTTTCTTT. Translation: CASSAKENTEAFF.

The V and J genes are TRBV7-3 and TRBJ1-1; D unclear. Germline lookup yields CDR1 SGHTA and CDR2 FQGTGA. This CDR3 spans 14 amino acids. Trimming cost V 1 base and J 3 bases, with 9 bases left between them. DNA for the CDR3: TGTGCCAGCAGCTTAATGGCGTACGACACTGAAGCTTTCTTT. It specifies CASSLMAYDTEAFF.

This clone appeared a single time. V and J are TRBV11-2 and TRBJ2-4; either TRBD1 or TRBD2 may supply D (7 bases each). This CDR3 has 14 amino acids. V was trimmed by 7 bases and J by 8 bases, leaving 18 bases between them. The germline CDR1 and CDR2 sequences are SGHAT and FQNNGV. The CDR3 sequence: CASTPGGDMDIQYF. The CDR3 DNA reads TGTGCCAGCACCCCAGGGGGGGATATGGACATTCAGTACTTC.

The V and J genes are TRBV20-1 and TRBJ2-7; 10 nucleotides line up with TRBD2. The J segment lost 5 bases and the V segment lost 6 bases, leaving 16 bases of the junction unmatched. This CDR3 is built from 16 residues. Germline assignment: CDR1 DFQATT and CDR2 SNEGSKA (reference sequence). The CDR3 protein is CSAITASGRSPHEQYF. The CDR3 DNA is TGCAGTGCCATCACAGCTAGCGGGAGATCCCCCCACGAGCAGTACTTC.

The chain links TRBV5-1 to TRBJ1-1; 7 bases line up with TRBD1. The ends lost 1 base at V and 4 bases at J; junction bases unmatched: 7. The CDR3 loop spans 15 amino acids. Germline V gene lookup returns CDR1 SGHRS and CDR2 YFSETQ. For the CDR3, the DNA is TGCGCCAGCAGCTTGAGGGCAGGGGGATCCACTGAAGCTTTCTTT. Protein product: CASSLRAGGSTEAFF.

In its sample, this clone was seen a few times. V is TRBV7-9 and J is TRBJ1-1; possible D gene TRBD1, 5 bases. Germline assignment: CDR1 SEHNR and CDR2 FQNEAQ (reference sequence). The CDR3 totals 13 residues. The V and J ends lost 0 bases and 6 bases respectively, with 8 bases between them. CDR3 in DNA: TGTGCCAGCAGCTTAGCGAGGGACGCTGAAGCTTTCTTT. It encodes CASSLARDAEAFF.

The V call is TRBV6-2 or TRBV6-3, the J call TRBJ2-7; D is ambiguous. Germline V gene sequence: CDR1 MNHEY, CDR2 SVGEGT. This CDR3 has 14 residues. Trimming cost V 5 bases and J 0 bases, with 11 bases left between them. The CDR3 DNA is TGTGCCAGCAGTAGCGTCCGAAGCTCCTACGAGCAGTACTTC. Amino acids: CASSSVRSSYEQYF.

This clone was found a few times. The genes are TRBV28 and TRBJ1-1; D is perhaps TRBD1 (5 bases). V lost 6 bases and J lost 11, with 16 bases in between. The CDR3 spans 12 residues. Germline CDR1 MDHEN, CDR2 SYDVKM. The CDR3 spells CASSPMPRGAFF. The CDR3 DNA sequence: TGTGCCAGCAGCCCGATGCCTAGGGGTGCTTTCTTT.

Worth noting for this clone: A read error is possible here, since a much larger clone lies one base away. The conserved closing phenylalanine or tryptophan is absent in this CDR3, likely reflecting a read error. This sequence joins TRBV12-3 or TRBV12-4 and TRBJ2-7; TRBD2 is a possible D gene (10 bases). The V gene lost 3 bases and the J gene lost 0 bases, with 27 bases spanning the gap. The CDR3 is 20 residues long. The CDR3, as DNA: TGTGCCAGCAGTTTCAGCGGGACAGGGAAACTAGCGGGATTCTCCTACGAGCAGTACTCC. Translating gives CASSFSGTGKLAGFSYEQYS.